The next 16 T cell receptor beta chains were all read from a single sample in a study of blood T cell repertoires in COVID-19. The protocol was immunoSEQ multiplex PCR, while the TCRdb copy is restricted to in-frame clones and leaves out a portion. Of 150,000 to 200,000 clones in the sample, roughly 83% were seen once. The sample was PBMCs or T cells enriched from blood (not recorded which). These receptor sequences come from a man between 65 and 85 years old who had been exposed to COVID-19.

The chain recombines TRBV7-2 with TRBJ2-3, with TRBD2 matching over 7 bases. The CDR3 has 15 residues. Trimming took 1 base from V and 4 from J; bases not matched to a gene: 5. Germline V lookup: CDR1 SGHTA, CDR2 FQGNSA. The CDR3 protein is CASSLGGEGPDTQYF. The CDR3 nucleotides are TGTGCCAGCAGCTTAGGGGGGGAGGGTCCAGATACGCAGTATTTT.

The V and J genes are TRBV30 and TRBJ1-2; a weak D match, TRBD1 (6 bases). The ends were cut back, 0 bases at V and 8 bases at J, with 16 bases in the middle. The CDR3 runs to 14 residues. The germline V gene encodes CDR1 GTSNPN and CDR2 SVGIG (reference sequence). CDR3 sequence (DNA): TGTGCCTGGAGTGTAGTACGACCTCAGGGGGGCTACACCTTC. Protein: CAWSVVRPQGGYTF.

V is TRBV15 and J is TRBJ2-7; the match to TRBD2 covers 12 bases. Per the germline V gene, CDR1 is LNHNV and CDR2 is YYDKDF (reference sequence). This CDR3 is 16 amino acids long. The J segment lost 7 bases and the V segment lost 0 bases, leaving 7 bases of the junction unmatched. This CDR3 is CATSRDGLAGLEEQYF. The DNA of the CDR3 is TGTGCCACCAGCAGAGATGGACTAGCGGGATTAGAAGAGCAGTACTTC.

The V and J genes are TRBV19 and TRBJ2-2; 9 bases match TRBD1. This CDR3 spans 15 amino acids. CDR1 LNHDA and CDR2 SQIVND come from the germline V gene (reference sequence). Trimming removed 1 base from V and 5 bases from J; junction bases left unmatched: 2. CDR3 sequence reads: CASSIGTGVTGELFF. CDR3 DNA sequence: TGTGCCAGTAGTATAGGGACAGGGGTGACCGGGGAGCTGTTTTTT.

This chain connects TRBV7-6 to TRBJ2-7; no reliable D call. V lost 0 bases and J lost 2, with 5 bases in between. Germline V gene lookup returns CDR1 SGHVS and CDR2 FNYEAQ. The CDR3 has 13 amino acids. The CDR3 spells CASSLAQTYEQYF. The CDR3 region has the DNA TGTGCCAGCAGCTTAGCGCAGACCTACGAGCAGTACTTC.

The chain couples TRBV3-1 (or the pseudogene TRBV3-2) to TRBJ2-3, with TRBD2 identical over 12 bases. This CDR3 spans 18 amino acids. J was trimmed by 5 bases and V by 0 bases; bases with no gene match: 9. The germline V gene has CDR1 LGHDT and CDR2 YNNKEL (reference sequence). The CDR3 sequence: CASSQEKTSGRRVDTQYF. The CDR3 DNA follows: TGTGCCAGCAGCCAAGAAAAAACTAGCGGGAGGAGGGTAGATACGCAGTATTTT.

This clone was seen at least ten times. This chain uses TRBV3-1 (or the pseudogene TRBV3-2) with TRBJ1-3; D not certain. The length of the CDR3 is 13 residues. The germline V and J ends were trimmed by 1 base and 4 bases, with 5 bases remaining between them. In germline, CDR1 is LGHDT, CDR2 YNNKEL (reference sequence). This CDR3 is CASSQGPGNTIYF. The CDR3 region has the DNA TGTGCCAGCAGCCAAGGGCCCGGAAACACCATATATTTT.

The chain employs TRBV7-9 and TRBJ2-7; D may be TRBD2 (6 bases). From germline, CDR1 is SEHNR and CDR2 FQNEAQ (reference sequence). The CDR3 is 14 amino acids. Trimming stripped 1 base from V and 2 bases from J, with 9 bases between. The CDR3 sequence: CASSLVLATYEQYF. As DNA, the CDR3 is TGTGCCAGCAGCTTAGTTCTAGCGACCTACGAGCAGTACTTC.

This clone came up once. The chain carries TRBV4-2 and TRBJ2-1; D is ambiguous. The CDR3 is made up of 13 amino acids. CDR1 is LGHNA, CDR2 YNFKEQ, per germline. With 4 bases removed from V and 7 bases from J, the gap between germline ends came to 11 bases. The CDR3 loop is CASSLHSGNEQFF. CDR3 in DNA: TGTGCCAGCAGCCTCCACTCTGGTAATGAGCAGTTCTTC.

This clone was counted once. CDR3 in amino acids: CASSYAGPNTEAFF. Written as DNA, the CDR3 is TGTGCCAGCAGTTACGCGGGGCCTAACACTGAAGCTTTCTTT. This chain joins TRBV7-9 and TRBJ1-1; a possible D gene is TRBD1 (5 bases). Trimming shortened V by 6 bases and J by 2 bases, and 13 bases separated the two germline ends. This CDR3 is 14 amino acids long. Germline V CDR1 and CDR2: SEHNR, FQNEAQ (reference sequence).

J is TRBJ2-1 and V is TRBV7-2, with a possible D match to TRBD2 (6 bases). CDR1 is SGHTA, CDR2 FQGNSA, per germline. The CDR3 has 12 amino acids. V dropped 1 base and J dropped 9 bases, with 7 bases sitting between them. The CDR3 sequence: CASSLGGLEQFF. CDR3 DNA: TGTGCCAGCAGCTTAGGGGGACTTGAGCAGTTCTTC.

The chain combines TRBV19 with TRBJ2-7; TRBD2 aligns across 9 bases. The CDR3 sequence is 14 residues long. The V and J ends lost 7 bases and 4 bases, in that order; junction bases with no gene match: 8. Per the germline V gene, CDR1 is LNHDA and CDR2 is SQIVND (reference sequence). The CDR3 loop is CASTKKAGGYEQYF. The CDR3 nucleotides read TGTGCCAGTACAAAAAAAGCGGGGGGTTACGAGCAGTACTTC.

The CDR3 bases are TGCGCCAGCAGCTTGGGCAGGCCTAACACCGGGGAGCTGTTTTTT. Translation: CASSLGRPNTGELFF. This chain uses TRBV5-1 with TRBJ2-2, with D unclear. The CDR3 runs 15 residues. Germline assignment: CDR1 SGHRS and CDR2 YFSETQ. V was trimmed by 0 bases and J by 2 bases, leaving 8 bases between them.

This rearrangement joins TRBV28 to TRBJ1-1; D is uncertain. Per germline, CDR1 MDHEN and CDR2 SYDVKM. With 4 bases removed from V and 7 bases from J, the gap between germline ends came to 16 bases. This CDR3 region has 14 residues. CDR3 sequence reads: CASSYPSPEGEAFF. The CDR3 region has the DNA TGTGCCAGCAGTTATCCGTCACCGGAGGGTGAAGCTTTCTTT.

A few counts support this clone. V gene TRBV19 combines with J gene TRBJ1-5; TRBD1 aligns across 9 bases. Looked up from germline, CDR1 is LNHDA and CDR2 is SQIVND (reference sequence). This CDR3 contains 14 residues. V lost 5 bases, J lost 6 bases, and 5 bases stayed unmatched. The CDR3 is CASSVTGGPQPQHF. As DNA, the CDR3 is TGTGCCAGTAGTGTCACAGGGGGCCCTCAGCCCCAGCATTTT.

In DNA, the CDR3 is TGTGCCAGCAGCTTAGCCCAGGGGTTCACCGGGGAGCTGTTTTTT. Translated: CASSLAQGFTGELFF. The genes are TRBV7-2 and TRBJ2-2, with a tentative D call TRBD1 (6 bases). The CDR3 extends over 15 amino acids. Trimming left V 0 bases short and J 4 bases short, with 9 bases between. Germline V lookup: CDR1 SGHTA, CDR2 FQGNSA.